The clone carrying this TCR beta chain appeared many times. The sample is drawn from a study of identical twins. Germline CDR1 reads MNHNS; CDR2 reads SASEGT. CDR3 size: 15 residues. Germline trimming cut 5 bases from V and 12 bases from J; bases unmatched to any gene: 8. With template switching, a universal primer site was added, and the cDNA carried unique molecular identifiers. TCRdb re-analysed the 5' RACE reads in MiXCR, keeping a single row per CDR3 protein. The table has 400,000 to 500,000 distinct CDR3 sequences, approximately 14% seen once. In addition, the sample was reused for a study of yellow fever vaccine responses in identical twins. As that study records: It has been reported that, in twins, the vaccine T cell response seemed partly convergent and partly personalized.

Input material: CD4+ T cells sorted from blood. The clonotype originates from a woman aged 18-35 years in good health. J is TRBJ2-1 and V is TRBV6-1; 15 nucleotides line up with TRBD2. The CDR3 DNA reads as TGTGCCAGCAGTCCCGGGACTAGCGGGGGGATCTGGCAGTTCTTC. As protein: CASSPGTSGGIWQFF.